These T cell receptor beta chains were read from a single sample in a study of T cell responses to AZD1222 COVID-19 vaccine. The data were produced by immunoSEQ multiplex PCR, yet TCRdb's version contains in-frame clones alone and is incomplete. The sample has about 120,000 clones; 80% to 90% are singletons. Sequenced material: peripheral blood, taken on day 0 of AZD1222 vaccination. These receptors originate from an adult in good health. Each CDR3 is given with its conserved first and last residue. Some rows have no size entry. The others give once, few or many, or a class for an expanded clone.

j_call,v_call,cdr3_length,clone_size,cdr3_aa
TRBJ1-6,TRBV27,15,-,CASSFGARSGSPLHF
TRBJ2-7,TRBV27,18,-,CASSPIPETSLWVYEQYF
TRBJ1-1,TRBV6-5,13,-,CASSYGDSEGAFF
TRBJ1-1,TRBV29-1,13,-,CSVDAGGTAEAFF
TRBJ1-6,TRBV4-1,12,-,CASSHPRADLHF
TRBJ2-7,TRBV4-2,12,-,CASRGEVYEQYF
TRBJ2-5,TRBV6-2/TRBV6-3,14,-,CASSYSRGGETQYF
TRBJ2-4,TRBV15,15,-,CATADRGAAKNIQYF
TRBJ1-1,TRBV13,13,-,CASSHQGESMAFF
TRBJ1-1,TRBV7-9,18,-,CASSLSGGQGARGTEAFF
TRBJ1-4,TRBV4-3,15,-,CASSQRGPGQEKLFF
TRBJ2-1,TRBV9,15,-,CASSPRTVAYNEQFF
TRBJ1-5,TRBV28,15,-,CASSLSGTGTQPQHF
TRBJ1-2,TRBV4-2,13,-,CASSHAGNDGYTF
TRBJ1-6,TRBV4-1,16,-,CASSQDWTLVGSPLHF
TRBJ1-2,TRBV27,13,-,CASKFRGHYGYTF
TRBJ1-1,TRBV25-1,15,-,CASSPEGQGNTEAFF
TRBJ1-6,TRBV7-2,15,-,CASSFPVRPNSPLHF
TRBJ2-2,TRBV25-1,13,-,CASSEWQPGELFF
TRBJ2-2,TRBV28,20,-,CASRTPGTSGRAARVGELFF
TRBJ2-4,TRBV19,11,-,CASSISGLQYF
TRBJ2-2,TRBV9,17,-,CASSVDGTGRDTGELFF
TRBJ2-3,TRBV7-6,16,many,CASSVTLAGDTDTQYF
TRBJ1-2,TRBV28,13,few,CASSVTGQAGYTF
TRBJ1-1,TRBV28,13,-,CASKQGLNTEAFF
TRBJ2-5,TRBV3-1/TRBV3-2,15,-,CASSHLQGRRETQYF
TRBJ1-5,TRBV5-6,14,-,CASSLGGNGQPQHF
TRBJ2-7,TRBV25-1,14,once,CASSAGTTLYEQYF
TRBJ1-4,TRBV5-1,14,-,CASSLQGTGEKLFF
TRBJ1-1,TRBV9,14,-,CASSATGGNTEAFF
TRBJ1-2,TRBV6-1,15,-,CASSEGPGDNYGYTF
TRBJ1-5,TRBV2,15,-,CASSERETGVQPQHF
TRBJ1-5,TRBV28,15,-,CASSSGTVGDQPQHF
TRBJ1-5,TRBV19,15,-,CASSTTGTGYQPQHF
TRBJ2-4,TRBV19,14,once,CASLGSQAKNIQYF